Listed below are T cell receptor beta chains from one sample, sequenced in a study of T cell changes during pregnancy in multiple sclerosis. Produced via immunoSEQ multiplex PCR; TCRdb's table is partial and in-frame only. The sample lists roughly 37,000 clones, roughly 89% occurring once. The material was CD4+ T cells from peripheral blood mononuclear cells, obtained in the second trimester of pregnancy. The receptor set was obtained from a female donor in good health, enrolled as a control in a pregnancy study. Both conserved end residues are part of each CDR3. The D gene is left open where the match is weak. Rows may omit the clone size; those that give it use once, few, many or a size class.

CASSLGLWEPEAFF	TGCGCCAGCAGCTTGGGGCTCTGGGAGCCTGAAGCTTTCTTT	.	TRBV5-1	TRBJ1-1	.
CASILPGSQDTQYF	TGTGCCAGCATCCTACCGGGTTCCCAGGATACGCAGTATTTT	.	TRBV6-6	TRBJ2-3	.
CASSLVASGAETQYF	TGTGCCAGCAGCTTGGTTGCTAGCGGGGCAGAGACCCAGTACTTC	TRBD2	TRBV5-5	TRBJ2-5	.
CASSLINGELFF	TGCGCCAGCAGCTTGATCAACGGGGAGCTGTTTTTT	.	TRBV5-1	TRBJ2-2	.
CASSQNFQETQYF	TGTGCCAGCAGCCAAAACTTCCAAGAGACCCAGTACTTC	.	TRBV14	TRBJ2-5	.
CAGGTEAFF	TGTGCCGGGGGGACTGAAGCTTTCTTT	.	TRBV6-6	TRBJ1-1	once
CASSQTLALYGYTF	TGTGCCAGCAGCCAGACACTGGCCCTTTATGGCTACACCTTC	.	TRBV14	TRBJ1-2	.
CSVDTGLAGATVF	TGCAGCGTTGATACGGGACTAGCGGGAGCTACGGTCTTC	TRBD2	TRBV29-1	TRBJ2-1	.
CASSLMGSGAGNTIYF	TGTGCCAGCAGCTTAATGGGTTCAGGGGCTGGAAACACCATATATTTT	.	TRBV11-2	TRBJ1-3	.
CASRSSAAGNYEQYF	TGTGCCAGCAGGTCCAGTGCCGCAGGGAATTACGAGCAGTACTTC	.	TRBV6-5	TRBJ2-7	.
CASSFLGQGLQETQYF	TGTGCCAGCAGCTTCCTGGGACAGGGGTTACAAGAGACCCAGTACTTC	TRBD1	TRBV5-6	TRBJ2-5	.
CATSRRGGGELFF	TGTGCCACCAGCAGAAGGGGCGGCGGGGAGCTGTTTTTT	.	TRBV15	TRBJ2-2	.
CASSPGQGSNEQFF	TGTGCCAGCAGCCCGGGACAGGGCTCCAATGAGCAGTTCTTC	TRBD1	TRBV27	TRBJ2-1	.
CASSLMTGRTEAFF	TGTGCCAGCAGCCTTATGACCGGGAGGACTGAAGCTTTCTTT	.	TRBV9	TRBJ1-1	.
CASSPYGEQYF	TGTGCCAGCAGTCCCTATGGCGAGCAGTACTTC	.	TRBV2	TRBJ2-7	.
CASSFRLQDEQYF	TGCGCCAGCAGCTTCAGGTTACAGGACGAGCAGTACTTC	.	TRBV5-1	TRBJ2-7	.
CASRRDRGSTDTQYF	TGCGCCAGCAGACGTGACAGGGGGTCCACAGATACGCAGTATTTT	TRBD1	TRBV5-1	TRBJ2-3	.
CASSLSAVNYGYTF	TGTGCCAGCAGTTTATCTGCGGTTAACTATGGCTACACCTTC	.	TRBV28	TRBJ1-2	.
CASSKTGANTGELFF	TGTGCCAGCAGTAAAACAGGGGCCAACACCGGGGAGCTGTTTTTT	TRBD1	TRBV2	TRBJ2-2	.
CASSVRPGLPQETQYF	TGTGCCAGCAGCGTTAGACCGGGACTACCACAAGAGACCCAGTACTTC	TRBD2	TRBV2	TRBJ2-5	.
CAWTTGAGNTIYF	TGTGCCTGGACGACAGGGGCCGGAAACACCATATATTTT	TRBD1	TRBV30	TRBJ1-3	.
CASSLGQVLPEQYF	TGTGCCAGCAGCCTGGGACAGGTTCTACCCGAGCAGTACTTC	TRBD1	TRBV6-1	TRBJ2-7	.
CARSSRDRGNNEQFF	TGTGCCAGAAGCTCCCGGGACAGGGGCAACAATGAGCAGTTCTTC	TRBD1	TRBV5-3	TRBJ2-1	.
CASSLVPQGSGNTIYF	TGTGCCAGCAGCTTAGTACCGCAGGGTAGTGGAAACACCATATATTTT	.	TRBV11-2	TRBJ1-3	.
CSDARTTSHTQYF	TGCAGCGACGCCCGGACTACCTCCCATACGCAGTATTTT	.	TRBV29-1	TRBJ2-3	.
CAWSLADGNTIYF	TGTGCCTGGAGTCTCGCGGATGGAAACACCATATATTTT	.	TRBV30	TRBJ1-3	.
CASSIIYSYNEQFF	TGTGCCAGTAGTATAATCTACTCCTACAATGAGCAGTTCTTC	.	TRBV19	TRBJ2-1	.
CASSPPGLAGADYNEQFF	TGTGCCAGCTCACCACCAGGGTTAGCGGGGGCAGATTACAATGAGCAGTTCTTC	TRBD2	TRBV18	TRBJ2-1	.
CASRRRFTGQVKSGANVLTF	TGTGCCAGTAGAAGGCGGTTTACGGGACAGGTGAAATCTGGGGCCAACGTCCTGACTTTC	TRBD1	TRBV19	TRBJ2-6	.
CASSIGLAGSTDTQYF	TGTGCCAGCAGCATTGGACTAGCGGGGAGCACAGATACGCAGTATTTT	TRBD2	TRBV5-4	TRBJ2-3	.
CATWGLLNTEAFF	TGTGCCACCTGGGGCCTGTTGAACACTGAAGCTTTCTTT	.	TRBV28	TRBJ1-1	.
CASSIEAGVTYEQYF	TGTGCCAGTAGTATAGAAGCGGGGGTGACCTACGAGCAGTACTTC	TRBD2	TRBV19	TRBJ2-7	.
CASRDSHYGYTF	TGTGCCAGCCGGGACAGTCACTATGGCTACACCTTC	TRBD1	TRBV6-1	TRBJ1-2	.
CASGEGGPYEQYF	TGTGCCAGCGGCGAGGGCGGGCCCTACGAGCAGTACTTC	.	TRBV6-5	TRBJ2-7	.
CASGLQIGGQETQYF	TGTGCCAGCGGCCTGCAAATTGGGGGGCAAGAGACCCAGTACTTC	.	TRBV5-4	TRBJ2-5	.
CALGGQYF	TGTGCCCTGGGAGGGCAGTACTTC	.	TRBV6-1	TRBJ2-7	.
CASSHVTSITGELFF	TGCGCCAGCAGCCACGTGACTAGTATTACCGGGGAGCTGTTTTTT	.	TRBV4-1	TRBJ2-2	.
CASAPAGGETQYF	TGTGCCAGCGCGCCAGCGGGAGGGGAGACCCAGTACTTC	TRBD2	TRBV27	TRBJ2-5	.
CASSEAQGFYEQYF	TGTGCCAGCAGTGAAGCGCAGGGATTCTACGAGCAGTACTTC	.	TRBV2	TRBJ2-7	.
CASSFTGLADNEQFF	TGTGCCAGCAGTTTTACGGGACTAGCGGACAATGAGCAGTTCTTC	TRBD2	TRBV27	TRBJ2-1	few